Following are 14 T cell receptor beta chains from one sample sequenced in a study of blood T cell repertoires in COVID-19. Produced via immunoSEQ multiplex PCR; TCRdb's table is partial and in-frame only. The table includes under 450,000 clones, around 83% detected once. The sequenced sample was PBMCs or T cells enriched from blood (not recorded which). The source of these receptors is a woman between 45 and 65 years old who had recovered from COVID-19.

V usage is TRBV4-2 and J usage is TRBJ1-2; tentatively, D is TRBD1 (5 bases). Trimming took off 3 bases at V and 4 bases at J, with 15 bases between the two ends. The germline gives CDR1 LGHNA, CDR2 YNFKEQ. The CDR3 is 15 residues long. In DNA, the CDR3 is TGTGCCAGCAGCCAGGCCATAAGGGGAGGCTATGGCTACACCTTC. Translated, it gives CASSQAIRGGYGYTF.

The genes are TRBV4-3 and TRBJ2-1, with a weak D call TRBD1 (6 bases). Trimming cost V 1 base and J 0 bases, with 13 bases left between them. Germline V gene sequence: CDR1 LGHNA, CDR2 YSLEER. The CDR3 has 17 amino acids. The CDR3 reads CASSQGTATSSYNEQFF. The CDR3 region has the DNA TGCGCCAGCAGCCAAGGGACAGCTACAAGCTCCTACAATGAGCAGTTCTTC.

The chain links TRBV2 to TRBJ2-1; D perhaps matches TRBD1 (6 bases). Germline values: CDR1 SNHLY, CDR2 FYNNEI. There are 12 residues in the CDR3. Between the trimmed V and J ends, which lost 6 bases and 7 bases, there was a span of 10 bases. CDR3 coding DNA: TGTGCCAGCAGCCGAACAGGGAATGAGCAGTTCTTC. Translated, it gives CASSRTGNEQFF. The full variable domain, with the rest looked up from reference TRBV2 and TRBJ2-1, is EPEVTQTPSHQVTQMGQEVILRCVPISNHLYFYWYRQILGQKVEFLVSFYNNEISEKSEIFDDQFSVERPDGSNFTLKIRSTKLEDSAMYFCASSRTGNEQFFGPGTRLTVL.

This chain joins TRBV5-1 and TRBJ2-7; 7 positions agree with TRBD1. The CDR3 is 15 residues long. Germline CDR1 SGHRS, CDR2 YFSETQ. V dropped 1 base and J dropped 0; count of bases not matched to a gene: 4. CDR3 in amino acids: CASSLIGDSSYEQYF. CDR3 DNA sequence: TGCGCCAGCAGCTTGATAGGGGACAGCTCCTACGAGCAGTACTTC.

This CDR3 is CASTLPLFGTGMAGTEAFF. The CDR3, as DNA: TGTGCCAGCACGCTGCCATTATTCGGGACAGGAATGGCGGGGACTGAAGCTTTCTTT. This chain uses TRBV18 with TRBJ1-1; 8 nucleotides agree with TRBD1. This CDR3 region has 19 residues. Germline CDR1 and CDR2: KGHSH and LQKENI. Trimming removed 8 bases from V and 5 bases from J; junction bases left unmatched: 25.

This chain uses TRBV4-2 with TRBJ1-1; weak D call: TRBD1 (6 bases). This CDR3 has 14 amino acids. Germline CDR1 LGHNA, CDR2 YNFKEQ. The V end was cut by 3 bases, the J end by 6 bases, with 14 bases between. The CDR3 reads CASSQGIEGAEAFF. DNA of the CDR3: TGTGCCAGCAGCCAGGGAATCGAGGGGGCTGAAGCTTTCTTT.

This sequence joins TRBV3-1 (or the pseudogene TRBV3-2) and TRBJ2-7; no reliable D call. CDR1 and CDR2 (germline): LGHDT, YNNKEL (reference sequence). V was trimmed by 0 bases and J by 1 base, leaving 7 bases between them. The CDR3 extends over 14 amino acids. Here the CDR3 DNA reads TGTGCCAGCAGCCAAGAGACTTTTTCCTACGAGCAGTACTTC. Protein sequence: CASSQETFSYEQYF.

The chain links TRBV18 to TRBJ1-4, with 8 positions matching TRBD1. V shed 5 bases, J shed 6 bases, and the junction held 8 bases outside the gene matches. This CDR3 contains 15 residues. Germline V gene sequence: CDR1 KGHSH, CDR2 LQKENI. CDR3 amino acids: CASSTTGGPDEKLFF. In DNA form, the CDR3 reads TGTGCCAGCTCAACTACAGGGGGACCGGATGAAAAACTGTTTTTT. The complete variable domain, with remaining parts taken from reference TRBV18 and TRBJ1-4, reads NAGVMQNPRHLVRRRGQEARLRCSPMKGHSHVYWYRQLPEEGLKFMVYLQKENIIDESGMPKERFSAEFPKEGPSILRIQQVVRGDSAAYFCASSTTGGPDEKLFFGSGTQLSVL.

The chain combines TRBV6-4 with TRBJ2-3; 7 bases are a match to TRBD1. The germline gives CDR1 MRHNA, CDR2 SNTAGT. The CDR3 covers 14 residues. V lost 7 bases and J lost 0; bases outside the gene matches: 4. The CDR3 sequence: CASKRDSSTDTQYF. Here the CDR3 DNA reads TGTGCCAGCAAAAGGGACAGTAGCACAGATACGCAGTATTTT.

This chain connects TRBV7-2 to TRBJ2-7; 9 bases map to TRBD2. The ends lost 3 bases at V and 0 bases at J; junction bases unmatched: 6. Germline lookup yields CDR1 SGHTA and CDR2 FQGNSA. The CDR3 covers 16 residues. Here the CDR3 reads CASSFTLAGLSYEQYF. CDR3 in DNA: TGTGCCAGCAGCTTCACCCTAGCGGGGCTCTCCTACGAGCAGTACTTC.

The J gene is TRBJ2-4, the V gene TRBV7-2; 9 bases agree with TRBD1. The germline CDR1 and CDR2 sequences are SGHTA and FQGNSA. The CDR3 sequence is 17 residues long. The V gene end was trimmed by 0 bases and the J gene end by 2 bases; junction bases not matched to a gene: 5. The CDR3 DNA is TGTGCCAGCAGCTTAGCAAGGACAGGGGTATCCAAAAACATTCAGTACTTC. Encoded protein: CASSLARTGVSKNIQYF. Complete variable domain (other parts from reference TRBV7-2 and TRBJ2-4): GAGVSQSPSNKVTEKGKDVELRCDPISGHTALYWYRQSLGQGLEFLIYFQGNSAPDKSGLPSDRFSAERTGGSVSTLTIQRTQQEDSAVYLCASSLARTGVSKNIQYFGAGTRLSVL.

V and J are TRBV7-2 and TRBJ2-3, with 14 bases matching TRBD2. CDR1 and CDR2 from the germline V gene are SGHTA and FQGNSA. Losses at the gene ends were 5 bases for V and 5 bases for J; bases not matched to a gene: 6. This CDR3 comprises 16 residues. The DNA for the CDR3 is TGTGCCAGCAGCCCCGGGACTAGCGGGAGCCTAGATACGCAGTATTTT. It translates to CASSPGTSGSLDTQYF.

CDR3 loop: CASSQTGVNQPQHF. Here the CDR3 DNA reads TGTGCCAGCAGCCAAACAGGGGTTAATCAGCCCCAGCATTTT. The gene calls are TRBV25-1 and TRBJ1-5, with TRBD1 matching 7 bases. The CDR3 extends over 14 amino acids. CDR1 and CDR2 from the germline V gene are MGHDK and SYGVNS. Trimming removed 6 bases from V and 4 bases from J; junction bases left unmatched: 6.

V gene TRBV4-1 combines with J gene TRBJ2-1; the match to TRBD1 covers 9 bases. This CDR3 region has 16 residues. The germline gives CDR1 MGHRA, CDR2 YSYEKL. The V and J ends lost 4 bases and 5 bases, in that order; junction bases with no gene match: 9. This CDR3 reads CASSREGTGTDNEQFF. CDR3 nucleotides: TGCGCCAGCAGCCGAGAAGGGACAGGGACGGACAATGAGCAGTTCTTC.